Listed below are T cell receptor beta chains from one sample, sequenced in a study of T-cell memory formation after mild COVID-19. TCRdb re-analysed the 5' RACE reads in MiXCR, keeping a single row per CDR3 protein. Of 300,000 to 350,000 distinct CDR3 sequences listed, roughly 13% were seen once; the top ten hold 20% to 25%. Sequenced: PBMCs or a T cell subset sorted from them (not recorded which). These receptors were taken from a man aged 18 to 30 who had mild COVID-19 (a few samples of this study predate the infection). Cell type and time point are not known. CDR3s include the opening cysteine and the closing phenylalanine or tryptophan. Fields, in order: V gene, clone size, CDR3 protein. The size field is filled for only some rows; it gives once, few, many or a size class.

>TRBV3-1|-
CASSTGSNIQYF
>TRBV25-1|many
CASSPQTPHYEQYF
>TRBV6-2/TRBV6-3|few
CASSYPLGTGYNEQFF
>TRBV5-1|many
CASSLDGFRGKNIQYF
>TRBV7-2|-
CASSLEGLGDTQYF
>TRBV5-1|-
CASSLAMVNEQFF
>TRBV27|many
CASSLSRNNEQFF
>TRBV12-3/TRBV12-4|-
CASSLTGGYTF
>TRBV7-8|many
CASSLVSRTSTDTQYF
>TRBV4-3|-
CASSQAASGDTDTQYF
>TRBV7-2|-
CASSLVWRRTQHEQFF
>TRBV6-5|few
CASSYHRSYEQYF
>TRBV20-1|-
CSDSSAPGNEQFF
>TRBV10-3|-
CAISGQPMNTEAFF
>TRBV20-1|few
CSARDPGQRSYEQYF
>TRBV18|few
CASSRGAYNEQFF
>TRBV5-1|few
CASSQSSGGNTGELFF